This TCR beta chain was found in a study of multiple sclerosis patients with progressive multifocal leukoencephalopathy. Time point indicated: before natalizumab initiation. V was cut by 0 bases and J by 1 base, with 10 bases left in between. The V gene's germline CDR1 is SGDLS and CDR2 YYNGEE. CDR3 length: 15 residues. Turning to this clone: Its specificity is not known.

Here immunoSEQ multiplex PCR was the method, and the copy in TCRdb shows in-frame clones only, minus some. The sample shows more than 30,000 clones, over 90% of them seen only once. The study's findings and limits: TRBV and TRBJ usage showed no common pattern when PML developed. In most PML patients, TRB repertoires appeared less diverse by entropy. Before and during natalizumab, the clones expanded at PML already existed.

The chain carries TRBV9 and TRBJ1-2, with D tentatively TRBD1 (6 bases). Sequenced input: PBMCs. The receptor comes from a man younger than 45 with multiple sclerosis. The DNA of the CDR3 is TGTGCCAGCAGCGTAGGCGGGACATATAACTATGGCTACACCTTC. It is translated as CASSVGGTYNYGYTF.